The table lists the clone carrying this T cell receptor (beta chain) with a few counts. Antigen unknown. The data belong to a study of T-cell reconstitution after alpha-beta-depleted transplantation in children. The study, taken as a whole, reports: Surviving recipient cells, namely T cells and thymic progenitors, were the source of high day-60 TCRbeta diversity in some patients.

Using unique molecular identifiers, the investigators prepared the TCRbeta library. TCRdb re-analysed the PCR reads in MiXCR, keeping a single row per CDR3 protein. Counted here are fewer than 700,000 distinct CDR3 sequences, 13% occurring once; the ten biggest clones make up 2% to 2.5%. From germline, CDR1 is SGHAT and CDR2 FQNNGV. Trimming shortened V by 3 bases and J by 0 bases, and 12 bases separated the two germline ends. This CDR3 comprises 16 residues. The chain links TRBV11-2 to TRBJ2-1; D might be TRBD2 (6 bases). The TCR comes from a male patient aged 10-17 years who had a stem cell transplant for acute myeloid leukemia, so the T cells may come from the graft donor. The starting material was PBMCs, mostly from graft donor cells, obtained 360 days after TCRalphabeta/CD19-depleted stem cell transplant. The CDR3 spells CASSFRGTFSYNEQFF. Written as DNA, the CDR3 is TGTGCCAGCAGCTTCCGAGGGACTTTCTCCTACAATGAGCAGTTCTTC. Drawing the rest from reference TRBV11-2 and TRBJ2-1, the complete variable domain is EAGVAQSPRYKIIEKRQSVAFWCNPISGHATLYWYQQILGQGPKLLIQFQNNGVVDDSQLPKDRFSAERLKGVDSTLKIQPAKLEDSAVYLCASSFRGTFSYNEQFFGPGTRLTVL.